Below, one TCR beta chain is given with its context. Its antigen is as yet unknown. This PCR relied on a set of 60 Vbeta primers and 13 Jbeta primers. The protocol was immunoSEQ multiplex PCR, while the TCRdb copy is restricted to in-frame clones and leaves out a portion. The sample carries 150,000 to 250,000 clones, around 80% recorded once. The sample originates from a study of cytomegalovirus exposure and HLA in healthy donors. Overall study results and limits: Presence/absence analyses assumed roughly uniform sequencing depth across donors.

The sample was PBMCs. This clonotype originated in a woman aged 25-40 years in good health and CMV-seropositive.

For the CDR3, the DNA is TGTGCCAGCAGCGCCATAGCGGGCGGGGGTTACAATGAGCAGTTCTTC. The encoded protein is CASSAIAGGGYNEQFF. The chain carries TRBV6-4 and TRBJ2-1, with 7 positions matching TRBD2. The CDR3 length is 16 residues. Germline loops: CDR1 MRHNA, CDR2 SNTAGT. V trimming: 6 bases; J trimming: 4 bases; junction bases outside the gene matches: 12.